In this sample, the clone carrying this T cell receptor (beta chain) turned up a few times. This sample was taken from a study of T cells after yellow fever vaccination. About the research overall: Preparing low-cell-number fractions relied on SMART-Seq v4 Ultra Low Input.

TCRdb re-analysed the 5' RACE reads in MiXCR, keeping a single row per CDR3 protein. This sample has 600,000 to 750,000 distinct CDR3 sequences, with around 12% found just once. V was pared by 4 bases and J by 8 bases, with 12 bases of the junction left unmatched. There are 16 residues in the CDR3. The TCR originated in a man aged 25-45 years who received the YFV17D yellow fever vaccine. The source was PBMCs, collected on the day of the yellow fever booster vaccination. V usage is TRBV12-3 or TRBV12-4 and J usage is TRBJ2-3; 10 bases match TRBD2. CDR3 protein: CASSWLAGVRGSTQYF. CDR3 DNA: TGTGCCAGCAGTTGGCTAGCGGGAGTCCGGGGGTCTACGCAGTATTTT.